The 20 T cell receptor beta chains below come from one sample, sequenced in a study of blood T cells in healthy people across ages. A second PCR of 7 to 11 cycles used a sample-barcoded 5' primer and a J-beta primer mix. TCRdb re-analysed the 5' RACE reads in MiXCR, keeping a single row per CDR3 protein. The sample records about 1,500,000 distinct CDR3 sequences, roughly 28% being singletons. The source material was blood. The receptor source for this set is a woman younger than 45 in good health.

This clonotype was found many times. J is TRBJ2-1 and V is TRBV27, with 7 bases lining up with TRBD1. J gave up 6 bases and V 5 bases, and 7 bases lay outside the gene matches. The CDR3 is made up of 14 amino acids. CDR1 is MNHEY, CDR2 SMNVEV, per germline (reference sequence). The CDR3 protein is CASSPFDRANEQFF. The DNA of the CDR3 is TGTGCCAGCAGTCCCTTTGACAGGGCCAATGAGCAGTTCTTC.

This clonotype has a count of ten or more. This rearrangement joins TRBV20-1 to TRBJ2-7; D ambiguous. Trimming removed 5 bases from V and 2 bases from J, with 16 bases in between. Germline values: CDR1 DFQATT, CDR2 SNEGSKA (reference sequence). This CDR3 is built from 14 residues. In DNA form, the CDR3 reads TGCAGTGCTTTGACTCAAGTGCCGCCCTACGAGCAGTACTTC. It translates to CSALTQVPPYEQYF.

The CDR3 protein is CASRSTSGGSYEQYF. The CDR3 DNA reads as TGTGCCAGCAGATCAACTAGCGGGGGGTCCTACGAGCAGTACTTC. V and J are TRBV2 and TRBJ2-7; 12 bases are shared with TRBD2. The CDR3 has 15 residues. Germline V gene lookup returns CDR1 SNHLY and CDR2 FYNNEI. Trimming removed 6 bases from V and 1 base from J; junction bases left unmatched: 4.

The chain employs TRBV2 and TRBJ2-1, with D possibly matching TRBD1 (5 bases). The better agreement between TRBJ2-7 and the DNA end casts doubt on the J call. CDR3 size: 14 residues. From germline, CDR1 is SNHLY and CDR2 FYNNEI. The CDR3 DNA sequence: TGTGCCAGCAGTGAACAGGGTTCCTACAATGAGCAGTACTTC. It is translated as CASSEQGSYNEQYF.

This clonotype was detected only a few times. The rearrangement uses TRBV5-1 and TRBJ2-5; the match to TRBD1 covers 9 bases. CDR1 is SGHRS and CDR2 is YFSETQ in the germline V gene. After removal of 4 bases from V and 5 bases from J, the junction contained 15 bases not matched to a gene. The CDR3 loop spans 17 amino acids. This CDR3 reads CASSPEGQGRSGETQYF. In nucleotides, the CDR3 is TGCGCCAGCAGCCCAGAGGGACAGGGCCGAAGCGGTGAGACCCAGTACTTC. Using reference TRBV5-1 and TRBJ2-5 for the parts outside the CDR3, the full variable domain is KAGVTQTPRYLIKTRGQQVTLSCSPISGHRSVSWYQQTPGQGLQFLFEYFSETQRNKGNFPGRFSGRQFSNSRSEMNVSTLELGDSALYLCASSPEGQGRSGETQYFGPGTRLLVL.

V and J are TRBV28 and TRBJ2-6; possible D gene TRBD1, 5 bases. Germline-derived CDR1 and CDR2 are MDHEN and SYDVKM. This CDR3 spans 16 amino acids. V was cut by 3 bases and J by 0 bases, with 9 bases left in between. The CDR3 nucleotides are TGTGCCAGCAGTTTGTCGACAGCCTCTGGGGCCAACGTCCTGACTTTC. Amino acids: CASSLSTASGANVLTF.

The genes are TRBV12-3 or TRBV12-4 and TRBJ1-1; no reliable D call. The CDR3 consists of 11 residues. Trimming stripped 4 bases from V and 7 bases from J, with 7 bases between. CDR3 protein: CASSSQFEAFF. The CDR3 DNA reads TGTGCCAGCAGTTCGCAGTTTGAAGCTTTCTTT.

V and J are TRBV7-7 and TRBJ2-5, with D perhaps given as TRBD1 or TRBD2 (7 bases each). The CDR3 runs 19 residues. Germline loops: CDR1 SSHAT, CDR2 FNYEAQ (reference sequence). V shed 2 bases and J shed 5 bases, with 27 bases lying between them. CDR3 DNA sequence: TGTGCCAGCAGCTTAATTCCCCCCTTCCTCACAGGGGAGGGGGAGACCCAGTACTTC. Residues: CASSLIPPFLTGEGETQYF.

This clonotype has more than one count but fewer than ten. The rearrangement links TRBV5-5 to TRBJ2-1; the D gene is possibly TRBD1 (5 bases). V shed 3 bases and J shed 3 bases, with 13 bases lying between them. CDR1 and CDR2 from the germline V gene are SGHKS and YYEKEE (reference sequence). The CDR3 sequence is 15 residues long. The CDR3 spells CASSSVQGYYNEQFF. CDR3 nucleotides: TGTGCCAGCAGCTCGGTTCAGGGATACTACAATGAGCAGTTCTTC.

The chain couples TRBV6-4 to TRBJ1-2; 7 nucleotides line up with TRBD1. Per germline, CDR1 MRHNA and CDR2 SNTAGT. V lost 0 bases, J lost 6 bases, and 7 bases stayed unmatched. The length of the CDR3 is 15 residues. The DNA of the CDR3 is TGTGCCAGCAGTGACTCGAGTACAGGGGCAAATGGCTACACCTTC. Protein product: CASSDSSTGANGYTF.

The CDR3 bases are TGTGCCAGCAGTCGAGGGCTAGCGGGAACCGGGGAGCTGTTTTTT. As protein: CASSRGLAGTGELFF. The chain carries TRBV12-3 or TRBV12-4 and TRBJ2-2; 9 bases align to TRBD2. V lost 5 bases, J lost 5 bases, and 6 bases stayed unmatched. CDR3 length equals 15 residues.

In its sample, this clonotype was seen a few times. The chain employs TRBV12-3 or TRBV12-4 and TRBJ2-1, with TRBD1 matching 9 bases. The ends lost 6 bases at V and 5 bases at J; junction bases unmatched: 5. This CDR3 contains 14 residues. The CDR3 is CASRQGAGNNEQFF. In DNA form, the CDR3 reads TGTGCCAGCAGACAGGGGGCGGGCAACAATGAGCAGTTCTTC.

V and J are TRBV7-9 and TRBJ2-5; D might be TRBD2 (5 bases). CDR1 and CDR2 (germline): SEHNR, FQNEAQ (reference sequence). V gave up 3 bases and J gave up 5 bases, with 16 bases separating them. The CDR3 contains 15 residues. CDR3 amino acids: CASSFGGPSKETQYF. Here the CDR3 DNA reads TGTGCCAGCAGCTTTGGAGGACCGAGTAAGGAGACCCAGTACTTC.

This clonotype was found a few times. This chain connects TRBV20-1 to TRBJ2-7; weak D call: TRBD2 (6 bases). Trimming pared 3 bases from V and 0 bases from J, leaving 9 bases between. Per the germline V gene, CDR1 is DFQATT and CDR2 is SNEGSKA (reference sequence). This CDR3 contains 13 residues. CDR3 protein: CSASGGLSYEQYF. CDR3 sequence (DNA): TGCAGTGCTAGCGGGGGACTCTCCTACGAGCAGTACTTC.

There are a few counts of this clonotype. This chain connects TRBV7-9 to TRBJ2-4, with TRBD1 matching over 9 bases. Germline trimming cut 5 bases from V and 0 bases from J; bases unmatched to any gene: 2. The CDR3 is made up of 15 amino acids. Germline V gene data show CDR1 as SEHNR and CDR2 as FQNEAQ (reference sequence). The CDR3 loop reads CASSATGGAKNIQYF. CDR3 DNA: TGTGCCAGCAGCGCGACAGGGGGAGCCAAAAACATTCAGTACTTC.

Comments on this clonotype: This clone may be a read error of a much larger clone one base away. CDR3 bases: TGTGCCGGCAGTGAAGCCGGGACAGGGGGCTACGAGCAGTACTTC. Residues: CAGSEAGTGGYEQYF. The chain uses TRBV6-1 and TRBJ2-7; TRBD1 agrees at 11 bases. Per the germline V gene, CDR1 is MNHNS and CDR2 is SASEGT. CDR3 length: 15 residues.

A few counts support this clonotype. The chain couples TRBV20-1 to TRBJ2-1; tentative D call: TRBD2 (6 bases). Germline V CDR1 and CDR2: DFQATT, SNEGSKA (reference sequence). The V gene lost 6 bases and the J gene lost 8 bases, with 20 bases spanning the gap. The CDR3 is 14 residues long. The chain's CDR3 is CSAGTGPGVDEQFF. The CDR3 nucleotides are TGCAGTGCCGGGACTGGGCCGGGAGTCGATGAGCAGTTCTTC.

This clonotype came up a few times. J is TRBJ2-1 and V is TRBV11-2, with D uncertain. Germline CDR1 and CDR2: SGHAT and FQNNGV. The CDR3 has 14 amino acids. V lost 2 bases to trimming and J lost 8 bases, with 13 bases between them. The CDR3: CASSLLLGYDEQFF. The CDR3 DNA sequence: TGTGCCAGCAGCTTACTTCTGGGTTACGATGAGCAGTTCTTC. The entire variable domain, with the rest obtained from reference TRBV11-2 and TRBJ2-1, is as follows: EAGVAQSPRYKIIEKRQSVAFWCNPISGHATLYWYQQILGQGPKLLIQFQNNGVVDDSQLPKDRFSAERLKGVDSTLKIQPAKLEDSAVYLCASSLLLGYDEQFFGPGTRLTVL.

The chain joins TRBV12-3 or TRBV12-4 to TRBJ2-3, with 12 bases identical to TRBD2. This CDR3 comprises 18 residues. V lost 6 bases to trimming and J lost 1 base; unmatched junction nucleotides: 11. The CDR3 reads CASSKTSGGKGGTDTQYF. CDR3 DNA: TGTGCCAGCAGCAAGACTAGCGGGGGAAAGGGTGGCACAGATACGCAGTATTTT.

The J gene is TRBJ1-2, the V gene TRBV28; D possibly corresponds to TRBD1 (5 bases). Trimming shortened V by 10 bases and J by 4 bases, and 19 bases separated the two germline ends. The CDR3 totals 14 residues. Germline-derived CDR1 and CDR2 are MDHEN and SYDVKM. The chain's CDR3 is CAIIPGGWGYGYTF. The DNA for the CDR3 is TGTGCCATCATCCCCGGGGGTTGGGGCTATGGCTACACCTTC.